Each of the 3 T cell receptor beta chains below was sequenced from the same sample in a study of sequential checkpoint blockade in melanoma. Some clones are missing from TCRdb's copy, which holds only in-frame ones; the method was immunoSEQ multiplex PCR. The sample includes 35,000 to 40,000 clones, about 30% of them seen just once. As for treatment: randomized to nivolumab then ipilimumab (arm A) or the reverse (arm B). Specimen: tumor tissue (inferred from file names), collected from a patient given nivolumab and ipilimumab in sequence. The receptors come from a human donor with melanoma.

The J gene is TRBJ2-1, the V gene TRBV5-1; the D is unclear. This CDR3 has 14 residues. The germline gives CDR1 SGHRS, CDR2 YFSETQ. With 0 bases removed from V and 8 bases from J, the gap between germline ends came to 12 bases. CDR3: CASSLAPGRDEQFF. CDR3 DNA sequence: TGCGCCAGCAGCTTGGCCCCCGGTAGGGATGAGCAGTTCTTC.

In nucleotides, the CDR3 is TGTGCCAGTAGTCTAGAGGGTAGGGATGAGCAGTTCTTC. It translates to CASSLEGRDEQFF. J is TRBJ2-1 and V is TRBV28; perhaps TRBD2 as D (5 bases). V was trimmed by 9 bases and J by 8 bases, leaving 17 bases between them. The germline gives CDR1 MDHEN, CDR2 SYDVKM. The CDR3 loop spans 13 amino acids.

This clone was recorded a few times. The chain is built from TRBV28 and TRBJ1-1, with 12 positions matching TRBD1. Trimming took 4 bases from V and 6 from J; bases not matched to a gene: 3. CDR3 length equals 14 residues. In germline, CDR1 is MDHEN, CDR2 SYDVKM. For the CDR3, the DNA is TGTGCCAGCAGTTCGGGACAGGGGGCACCTGAAGCTTTCTTT. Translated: CASSSGQGAPEAFF. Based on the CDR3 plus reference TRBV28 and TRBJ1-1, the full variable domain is DVKVTQSSRYLVKRTGEKVFLECVQDMDHENMFWYRQDPGLGLRLIYFSYDVKMKEKGDIPEGYSVSREKKERFSLILESASTNQTSMYLCASSSGQGAPEAFFGQGTRLTVV.